Sequencing of this T cell receptor beta chain was carried out in a study of PD-1 blockade in classical Hodgkin lymphoma. Study-wide findings and caveats: Unlike CD8+ TCR diversity, which did not rise significantly by C4D1, CD4+ TCR diversity did.

Exposure to brentuximab vedotin varied, and each patient had relapsed following autologous stem cell transplantation. V was clipped by 0 bases and J by 3 bases; unmatched bases: 3. CDR3 length equals 14 residues. Germline V gene data show CDR1 as SGHRS and CDR2 as YFSETQ. Clones were read by immunoSEQ multiplex PCR, and TCRdb kept only the in-frame ones, dropping some. The sample contains around 39,000 clones, over 60% of which appear only once. In the case of this clone: Its specificity is not known.

The sequence derives from a human donor with classical Hodgkin lymphoma. The chain employs TRBV5-1 and TRBJ2-7, with TRBD1 identical over 7 bases. This specimen consisted of peripheral blood mononuclear cells (PBMCs), obtained before the second cycle of nivolumab. The CDR3 DNA sequence: TGCGCCAGCAGCTTGGTAGGGACAGTCTACGAGCAGTACTTC. It codes for CASSLVGTVYEQYF.